The entry that follows covers one T cell receptor (beta chain) sequence. Its target is unknown. Separate from the approximately 670-subject first cohort, the roughly 120-subject validation cohort was the one that the donors belonged to. The data originate from a study of cytomegalovirus exposure and HLA in healthy donors. Study-wide findings and caveats: Most TCR sequences were uncommon, yet certain public TCRs appeared in many donors. Cytomegalovirus association was listed for approximately 150 TCR beta chains. First-cohort TCR clusters tended to co-occur in the roughly 120 validation repertoires, a later analysis found.

Assay: immunoSEQ multiplex PCR; the TCRdb copy retains only in-frame clones and omits some. The table records roughly 75,000 clones, 90% to 95% of them present only once. The CDR3 is made up of 14 amino acids. CDR1 and CDR2 (germline): SGHTA, FQGNSA. With 0 bases removed from V and 13 bases from J, the gap between germline ends came to 15 bases. The chain couples TRBV7-2 to TRBJ2-2; D might be TRBD2 (6 bases). Sequencing was done on a sample of PBMCs. The TCR comes from a woman under 30 in good health and CMV-seronegative. CDR3 DNA sequence: TGTGCCAGCAGCTTAGCCAGCGGTCAGGGAGGGCTGTTTTTT. It specifies CASSLASGQGGLFF.